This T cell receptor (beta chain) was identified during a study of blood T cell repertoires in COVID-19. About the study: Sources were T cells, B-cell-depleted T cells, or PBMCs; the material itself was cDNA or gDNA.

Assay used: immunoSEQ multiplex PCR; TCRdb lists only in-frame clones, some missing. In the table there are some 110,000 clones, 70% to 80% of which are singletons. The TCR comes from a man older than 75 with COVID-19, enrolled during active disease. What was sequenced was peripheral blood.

Here the CDR3 DNA reads TGCAGCGTTTCCCCCGGGACAGGGGGGTCAGATACGCAGTATTTT. It codes for CSVSPGTGGSDTQYF. The V gene is TRBV29-1, the J gene TRBJ2-3, with 11 nucleotides matching TRBD1. Germline CDR1 SQVTM, CDR2 ANQGSEA. The CDR3 length is 15 residues. The V and J ends lost 5 bases and 4 bases, in that order; junction bases with no gene match: 8.